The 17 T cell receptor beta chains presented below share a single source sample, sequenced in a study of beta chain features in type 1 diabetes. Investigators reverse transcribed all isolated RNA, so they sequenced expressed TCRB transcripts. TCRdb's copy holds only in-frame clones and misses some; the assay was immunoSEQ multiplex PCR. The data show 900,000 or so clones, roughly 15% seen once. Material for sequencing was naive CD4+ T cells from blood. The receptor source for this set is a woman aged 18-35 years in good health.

The DNA of the CDR3 is TGTGCCAGCAGTGGCGGTCTACAGGGCGGCACTGAAGCTTTCTTT. It specifies CASSGGLQGGTEAFF. The V call is TRBV2, the J call TRBJ1-1; tentatively, D is TRBD1 (6 bases). CDR1 is SNHLY and CDR2 is FYNNEI in the germline V gene. V was clipped by 4 bases and J by 4 bases, with 16 bases between them. The CDR3 covers 15 residues.

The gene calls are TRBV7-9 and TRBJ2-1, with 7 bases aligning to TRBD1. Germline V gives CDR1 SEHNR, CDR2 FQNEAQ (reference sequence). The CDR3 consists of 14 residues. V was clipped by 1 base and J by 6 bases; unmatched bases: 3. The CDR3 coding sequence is TGTGCCAGCAGCTTAGGTCCAGGGGGCAATGAGCAGTTCTTC. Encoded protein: CASSLGPGGNEQFF.

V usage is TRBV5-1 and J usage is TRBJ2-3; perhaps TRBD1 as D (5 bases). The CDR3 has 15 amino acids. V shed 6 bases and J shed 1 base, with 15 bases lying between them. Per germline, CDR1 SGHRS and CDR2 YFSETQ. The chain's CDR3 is CASTFLVGGTDTQYF. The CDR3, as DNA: TGCGCCAGCACCTTTCTAGTAGGGGGCACAGATACGCAGTATTTT. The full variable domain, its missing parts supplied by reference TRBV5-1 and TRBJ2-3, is KAGVTQTPRYLIKTRGQQVTLSCSPISGHRSVSWYQQTPGQGLQFLFEYFSETQRNKGNFPGRFSGRQFSNSRSEMNVSTLELGDSALYLCASTFLVGGTDTQYFGPGTRLTVL.

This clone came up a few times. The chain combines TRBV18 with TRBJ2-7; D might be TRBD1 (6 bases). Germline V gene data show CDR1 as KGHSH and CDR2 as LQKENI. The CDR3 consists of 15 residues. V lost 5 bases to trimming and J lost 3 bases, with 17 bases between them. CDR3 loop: CASSDGTRAFYEQYF. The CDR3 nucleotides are TGTGCCAGCTCAGACGGGACACGGGCTTTCTACGAGCAGTACTTC.

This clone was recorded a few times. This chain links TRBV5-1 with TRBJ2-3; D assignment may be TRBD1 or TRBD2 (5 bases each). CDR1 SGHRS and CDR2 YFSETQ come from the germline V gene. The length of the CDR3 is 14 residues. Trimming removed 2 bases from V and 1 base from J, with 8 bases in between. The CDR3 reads CASSFVGGTDTQYF. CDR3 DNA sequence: TGCGCCAGCAGCTTCGTGGGGGGCACAGATACGCAGTATTTT.

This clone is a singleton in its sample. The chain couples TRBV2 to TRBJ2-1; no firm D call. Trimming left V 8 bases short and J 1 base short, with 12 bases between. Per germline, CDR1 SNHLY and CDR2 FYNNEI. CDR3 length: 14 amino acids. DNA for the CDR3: TGTGCCAGCCGCGGAATATCTTCCTACAATGAGCAGTTCTTC. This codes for CASRGISSYNEQFF.

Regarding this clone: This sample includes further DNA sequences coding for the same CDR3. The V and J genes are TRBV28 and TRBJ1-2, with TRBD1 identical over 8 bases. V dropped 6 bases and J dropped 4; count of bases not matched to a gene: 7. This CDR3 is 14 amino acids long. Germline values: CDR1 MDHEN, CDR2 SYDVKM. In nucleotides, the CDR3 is TGTGCCAGCAGCAGGACAGGGCCCTTCTATGGCTACACCTTC. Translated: CASSRTGPFYGYTF.

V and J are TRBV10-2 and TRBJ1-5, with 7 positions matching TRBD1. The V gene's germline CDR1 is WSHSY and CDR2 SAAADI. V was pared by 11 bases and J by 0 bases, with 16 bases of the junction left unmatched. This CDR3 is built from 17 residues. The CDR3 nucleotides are TGCGCCGCAGGGGGGGCTGCAGGGCTGTATAGCAATCAGCCCCAGCATTTT. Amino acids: CAAGGAAGLYSNQPQHF.

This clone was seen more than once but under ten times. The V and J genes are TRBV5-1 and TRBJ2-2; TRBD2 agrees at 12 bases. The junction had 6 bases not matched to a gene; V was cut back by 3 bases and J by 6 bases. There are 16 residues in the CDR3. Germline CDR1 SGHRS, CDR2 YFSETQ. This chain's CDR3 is CASSSTSGSGPGELFF. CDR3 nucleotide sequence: TGCGCCAGCAGCTCGACTAGCGGGAGTGGCCCCGGGGAGCTGTTTTTT. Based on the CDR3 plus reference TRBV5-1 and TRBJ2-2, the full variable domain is KAGVTQTPRYLIKTRGQQVTLSCSPISGHRSVSWYQQTPGQGLQFLFEYFSETQRNKGNFPGRFSGRQFSNSRSEMNVSTLELGDSALYLCASSSTSGSGPGELFFGEGSRLTVL.

CDR3 nucleotide sequence: TGCGCCAGCAGCCAACCGGGACAGGGACGCAATCAGCCCCAGCATTTT. As protein: CASSQPGQGRNQPQHF. The gene calls are TRBV4-3 and TRBJ1-5; 9 bases line up with TRBD1. This CDR3 has 16 amino acids. Trimming removed 2 bases from V and 2 bases from J; junction bases left unmatched: 4. CDR1 and CDR2 (germline): LGHNA, YSLEER.

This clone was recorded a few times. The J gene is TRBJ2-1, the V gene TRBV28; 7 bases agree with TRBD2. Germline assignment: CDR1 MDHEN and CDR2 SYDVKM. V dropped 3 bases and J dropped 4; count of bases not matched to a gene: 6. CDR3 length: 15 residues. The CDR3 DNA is TGTGCCAGCAGTTTGGGGGGGAAGGCTTACAATGAGCAGTTCTTC. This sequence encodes CASSLGGKAYNEQFF. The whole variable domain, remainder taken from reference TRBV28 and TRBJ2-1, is DVKVTQSSRYLVKRTGEKVFLECVQDMDHENMFWYRQDPGLGLRLIYFSYDVKMKEKGDIPEGYSVSREKKERFSLILESASTNQTSMYLCASSLGGKAYNEQFFGPGTRLTVL.

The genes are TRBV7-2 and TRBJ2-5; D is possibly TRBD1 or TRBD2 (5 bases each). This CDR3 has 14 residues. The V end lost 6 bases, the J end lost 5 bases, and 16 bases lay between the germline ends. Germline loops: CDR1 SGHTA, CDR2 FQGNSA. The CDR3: CASSRGQERETQYF. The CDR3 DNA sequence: TGTGCCAGCAGTAGGGGCCAGGAGCGGGAGACCCAGTACTTC.

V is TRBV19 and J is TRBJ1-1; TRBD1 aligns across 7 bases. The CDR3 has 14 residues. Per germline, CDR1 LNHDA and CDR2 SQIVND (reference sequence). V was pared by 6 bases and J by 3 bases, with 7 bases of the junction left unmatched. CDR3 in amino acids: CASSPTGPYTEAFF. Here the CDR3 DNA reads TGTGCCAGTAGCCCGACAGGGCCGTACACTGAAGCTTTCTTT.

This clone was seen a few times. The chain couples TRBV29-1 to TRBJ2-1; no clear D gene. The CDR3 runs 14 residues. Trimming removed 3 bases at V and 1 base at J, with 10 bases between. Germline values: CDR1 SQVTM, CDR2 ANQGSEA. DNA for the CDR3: TGCAGCGTTGATGAGTCGAAATCCTACAATGAGCAGTTCTTC. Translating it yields CSVDESKSYNEQFF.

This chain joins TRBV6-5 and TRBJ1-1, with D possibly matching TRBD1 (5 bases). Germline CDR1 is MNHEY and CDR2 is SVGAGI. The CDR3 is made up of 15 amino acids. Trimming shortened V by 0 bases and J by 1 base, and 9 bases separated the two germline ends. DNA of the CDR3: TGTGCCAGCAGTTACTCGATGGGGGGGAACACTGAAGCTTTCTTT. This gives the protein CASSYSMGGNTEAFF.

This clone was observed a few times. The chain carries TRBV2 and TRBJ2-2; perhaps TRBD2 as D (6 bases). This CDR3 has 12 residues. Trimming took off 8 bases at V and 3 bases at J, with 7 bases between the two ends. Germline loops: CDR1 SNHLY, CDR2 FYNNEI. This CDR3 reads CASGDYTGELFF. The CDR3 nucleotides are TGTGCCAGCGGGGACTACACCGGGGAGCTGTTTTTT. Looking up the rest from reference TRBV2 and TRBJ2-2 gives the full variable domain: EPEVTQTPSHQVTQMGQEVILRCVPISNHLYFYWYRQILGQKVEFLVSFYNNEISEKSEIFDDQFSVERPDGSNFTLKIRSTKLEDSAMYFCASGDYTGELFFGEGSRLTVL.

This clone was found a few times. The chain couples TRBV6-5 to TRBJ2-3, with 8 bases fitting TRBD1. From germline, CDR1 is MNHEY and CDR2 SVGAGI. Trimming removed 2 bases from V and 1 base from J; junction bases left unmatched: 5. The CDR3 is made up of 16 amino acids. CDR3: CASSYDQTGGTDTQYF. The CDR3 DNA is TGTGCCAGCAGTTACGACCAGACAGGGGGCACAGATACGCAGTATTTT.